The entry below describes one TCR beta chain. Its antigen specificity is not known. There are no base qualities to consult, and no much larger clone falls within one base. Other nucleotide sequences in the sample specify the same CDR3. CD8 naive samples were obtained by positive selection for CCR7 among CD45RO-negative cells, yielding a CD45RA+CCR7+ population from which TemRA cells were excluded. Healthy HIV-negative adults with no recently reported acute infections or vaccinations were included as donors. Every donor was a Caucasian adult residing in Nashville, Tennessee, USA. Blood was obtained by leukapheresis, after which PBMCs were separated by Ficoll-Histopaque density gradient centrifugation and cryopreserved in liquid nitrogen vapor phase. Analytical flow cytometry was used to check the purity and quantity of each magnetically sorted T cell population. From each sorted fraction, genomic DNA was isolated and quantified by UV absorbance on a Nanodrop 2000c.

This entry is derived from a study of shared clonotypes between healthy human individuals (dated by TCRdb to about 2020). Study-level background: The cohort included three men and a couple of women between 18 and 49 years of age. The study deeply sequenced blood TCR repertoires of about 5 healthy adults to estimate repertoire size and the extent of clonotype sharing between individuals. To increase sequencing depth and limit assay-specific biases, different laboratories used diverse techniques to prepare libraries and sequence TCR repertoires. Each donor's leukapheresis produced roughly between roughly 0.94 and 9.5 billion PBMCs. For each donor, CD4 naive and CD4 memory were each run on three plates, CD8 naive on two plates, and CD8 memory on one plate.

The CDR3 goes from the cysteine to the phenylalanine over 14 residues. Only the CDR3 portion is preserved as DNA: 42 bases, with reading frame beginning at the first base. CDR1 SEHNR and CDR2 FQNEAQ are derived from the germline V gene (reference sequence). The V and J ends are trimmed by 5 bases and 4 bases, leaving 9 bases between them. What the work shows at the level of the full study, not this receptor alone: Across four donors, 4.5% to 6.5% of naive CD4, roughly 3.3% of naive CD8, 2.3% of memory CD4, and about 0.44% of memory CD8 clonotypes were shared. Compared with non-shared clonotypes, the clonotypes found in all four sorted-subset donors had higher generation probabilities. Incomplete sequencing was indicated by rarefaction of sorted-subset datasets, despite the large sequencing depth. Pairwise subsampling led to the expectation that sequencing depth would affect the degree of clonotype sharing among donors. Sampling was restricted to blood, and TCR repertoires in tissues likely differ from the TCR repertoires found in blood. The genetic and exposure-history diversity represented was limited by the small number of donors. Naive subsets generally had larger estimated clonotype richness than memory subsets.

Using the deep immunoSEQ assay, multiplex PCR amplified TCR CDR3 regions from genomic DNA. Genomic DNA extracted from each cell subset was distributed evenly over all wells of several immunoSEQ 96-well plates, and each plate served as one replicate. For sorted subsets, around 200 ng genomic DNA, equal to 30,000 or so T cell genomes, was loaded into each replicate PCR. Purified libraries were quantified with a Qubit 3.0 fluorometer, sized on a Bioanalyzer 2100, and re-quantified with the KAPA Library Quantification kit. A separate single-read 150-cycle Illumina NextSeq 550 flow cell was used to sequence each immunoSEQ 96-well plate. As for the original processing: Because only junctional sequences without quality scores were contained in the immunoSEQ output, filtering matching that applied to full-length reads could not be performed. Sequences were annotated with PyIR, a Python wrapper for IgBLAST v1.9, using IMGT germline references to assign V/J genes and CDR3. Reads were filtered out if the reads had weak V/J assignments (E-value above 1e-6), no CDR3, stop codons, out-of-frame junctions, or ambiguous translated residues. V3J clonotypes were defined by identical inferred V gene, J gene, and CDR3 amino acid sequence. The percentage overlap between two repertoires was calculated by dividing the number of shared unique clonotypes by the size of the smaller repertoire. RTK rarefaction, the Chao1 estimator, and Recon v2.1 estimates of unobserved clonotypes were used to assess repertoire richness. OLGA was used to compute generation probabilities for all TCRbeta clonotypes that the gDNA method yielded from a few donors. As stored in TCRdb, this immuneACCESS dataset retains in-frame rearrangements with V and J assigned. A fraction of the clones does not appear; measured against another copy, unresolved V genes explain less than half of the discrepancy, and the remainder lacks a known reason. That table gives V, J and clone size, and the DNA gave D and trimming. The sample yields about 2 million clones; about 95% were counted once. The ten biggest clones cover roughly 1% of the sample.

The receptor comes from a man aged 18 to 35 in good health. The chain was built from TRBV7-9 and TRBJ2-6; the D segment cannot be called with confidence. The sample was naive CD8+ T cells sorted from blood. The cell subset or site label for this specimen denotes: CD45RA+CCR7+. The CDR3: CASSPPSGANVLTF. The sequenced DNA: TGTGCCAGCAGCCCTCCCAGCGGGGCCAACGTCCTGACTTTC.